This TCR beta chain was identified during a study of blood T cell repertoires in COVID-19. Assay used: immunoSEQ multiplex PCR; TCRdb lists only in-frame clones, some missing. This sample has almost 400,000 clones, with roughly 90% found just once. V lost 6 bases and J 0 bases, leaving 15 bases between the germline ends. This CDR3 is 16 amino acids long. In germline, CDR1 is SGHAT, CDR2 FQNNGV. The specimen sequenced was PBMCs or T cells enriched from blood (not recorded which). This TCR came from a young woman with acute COVID-19. This sequence joins TRBV11-2 and TRBJ2-1, with D possibly TRBD1 on 5 matching bases. The CDR3 DNA reads TGTGCCAGCAGAGACACAGGAGAGAGCTCCTACAATGAGCAGTTCTTC. The encoded protein is CASRDTGESSYNEQFF.